This entry is about one TCR beta chain. This clonotype was seen many times. No antigen is known for it. No base qualities exist here, and no much larger clone lies one base off it. The data stem from a study of T-cell reconstitution after alpha-beta-depleted transplantation in children (dated by TCRdb to 2016 to 2018). A note on the overall study: The study quantitatively tracked T-cell immune reconstitution after TCRalphabeta/CD19-depleted allogeneic hematopoietic cell transplantation in children using TCR repertoire profiling.

Receptors were amplified or captured by PCR. Sequencer: Illumina HiSeq 2500. Molecular barcoding was employed in the preparation of TCR libraries, with unique molecular identifiers being used to normalize TCRbeta repertoire quantification. TCRdb reworked the public reads: Q25 trimming with fastp, MiXCR clone assembly, productive beta chains retained. Every entry covers one CDR3 protein and lists the most common genes and DNA from its rows. A total of approximately 500,000 distinct CDR3 sequences appear in this sample, roughly a tenth of them only once. The ten largest clones add up to 2% to 2.5% of the sample. V has 0 bases trimmed and J has 11 bases trimmed; junction bases matching no gene number 13. For CDR1 and CDR2, the germline V gene lists LGHNA and YSLEER. Reading from cysteine to phenylalanine, the CDR3 counts 16 amino acids. Solely the CDR3 DNA is kept, with 48 bases framed from the first base.

Paper-wide results and their limitations: Over the following months the frequencies of hyperexpanded clones went down, and after one year T-cell counts and TCRbeta diversity were mostly credited to newly produced T cells. In some patients, the high TCRbeta diversity seen at day 60 was put down to recipient T cells and intrathymic progenitors that had survived conditioning. The apparently early alphabetaT-cell count recovery about two months after transplant was reportedly dependent on only several hundred rapidly expanded clones derived from non-depleted graft cells.

The meaning of the sample's treatment or condition label: allogeneic hematopoietic cell transplantation with graft depleted of TCRalphabeta T cells and CD19 B cells. Transplant recipients were children who received TCRalphabeta/CD19-depleted allogeneic hematopoietic cell grafts. This receptor was obtained from a child aged 2-15 years with inherited bone marrow failure, due to receive a stem cell transplant. The V gene is TRBV4-3 and the J gene is TRBJ2-1; TRBD2 lines up with 7 middle nucleotides. The material sequenced was PBMCs, taken before TCRalphabeta/CD19-depleted stem cell transplant. The CDR3 reads CASSQDVGREWAQQFF. The nucleotide sequence is TGCGCCAGCAGCCAAGATGTTGGGCGGGAGTGGGCCCAGCAGTTCTTC.